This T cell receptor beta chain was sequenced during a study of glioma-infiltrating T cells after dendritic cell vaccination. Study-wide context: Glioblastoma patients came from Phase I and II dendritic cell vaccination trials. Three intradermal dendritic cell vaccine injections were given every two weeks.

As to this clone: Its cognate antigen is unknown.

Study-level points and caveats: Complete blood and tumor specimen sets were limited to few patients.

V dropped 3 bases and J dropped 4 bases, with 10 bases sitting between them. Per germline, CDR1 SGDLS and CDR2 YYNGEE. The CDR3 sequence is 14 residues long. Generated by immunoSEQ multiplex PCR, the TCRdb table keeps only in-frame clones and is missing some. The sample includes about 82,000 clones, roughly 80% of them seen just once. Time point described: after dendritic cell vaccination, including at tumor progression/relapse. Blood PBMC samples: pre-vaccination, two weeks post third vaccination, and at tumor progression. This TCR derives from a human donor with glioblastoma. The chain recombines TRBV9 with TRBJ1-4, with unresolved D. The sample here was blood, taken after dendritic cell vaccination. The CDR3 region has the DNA TGTGCCAGCAGCGAGGCGGATAGTAATGAAAAACTGTTTTTT. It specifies CASSEADSNEKLFF.